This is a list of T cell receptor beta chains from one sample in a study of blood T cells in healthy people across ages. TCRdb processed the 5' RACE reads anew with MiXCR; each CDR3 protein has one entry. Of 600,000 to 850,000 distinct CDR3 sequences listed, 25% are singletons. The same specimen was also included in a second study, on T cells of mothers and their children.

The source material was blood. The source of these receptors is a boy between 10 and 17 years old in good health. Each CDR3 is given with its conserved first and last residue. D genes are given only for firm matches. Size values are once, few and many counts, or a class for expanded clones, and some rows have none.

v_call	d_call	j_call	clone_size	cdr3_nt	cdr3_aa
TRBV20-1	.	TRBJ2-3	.	TGCAGTGCTAGGAGTCTAGTTTCAGATACGCAGTATTTT	CSARSLVSDTQYF
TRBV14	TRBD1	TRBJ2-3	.	TGTGCCAGCAGCCAAGGCTACTGGGAACGGGACAGGGTGACAGATACGCAGTATTTT	CASSQGYWERDRVTDTQYF
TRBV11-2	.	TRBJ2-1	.	TGTGCCAGCAGCTTAGGCCAGGGGCGGGCTGAGCAGTTCTTC	CASSLGQGRAEQFF
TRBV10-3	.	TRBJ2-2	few	TGTGCCATCAGACTAGACACCGGGGAGCTGTTTTTT	CAIRLDTGELFF
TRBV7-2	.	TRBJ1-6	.	TGTGCCAGCAGCCCAGACGGGTATAATTCACCCCTCCACTTT	CASSPDGYNSPLHF
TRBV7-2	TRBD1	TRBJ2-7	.	TGTGCCAGCAGCATCCCTGACAGGGAAACCTACGAGCAGTACTTC	CASSIPDRETYEQYF
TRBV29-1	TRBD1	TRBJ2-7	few	TGCAGCGTCGGACCCGGGACAGGGTACGAGCAGTACTTC	CSVGPGTGYEQYF
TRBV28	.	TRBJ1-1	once	TGTGCCAGCAGTTTATATGGGTCCAGCCCGAACACTGAAGCTTTCTTT	CASSLYGSSPNTEAFF
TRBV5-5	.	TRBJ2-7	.	TGTGCCAGCAGCTTGCGGTACACCGCCTACGAGCAGTACTTC	CASSLRYTAYEQYF
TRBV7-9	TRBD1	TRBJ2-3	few	TGTGCCAGCAGCTCGTCACAGGGGTCAAACACAGATGCGCAGTATTTT	CASSSSQGSNTDAQYF
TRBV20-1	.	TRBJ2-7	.	TGCAGTGCTAGAGGGCTAGAACGACACTACGAGCAGTACTTC	CSARGLERHYEQYF
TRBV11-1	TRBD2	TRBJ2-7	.	TGTGCCAGCAGCCCTAGCGGGTTCCCCTACGAGCAGTACTTC	CASSPSGFPYEQYF
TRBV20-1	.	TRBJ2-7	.	TGCAGTGCTAGAGATCGACAGCGGTTCAACGAGCAGTACTTC	CSARDRQRFNEQYF
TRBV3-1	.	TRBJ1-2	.	TGCGCCAGCAGCCAAGAGTGGCAGCACTACACCTTC	CASSQEWQHYTF
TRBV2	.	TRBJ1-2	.	TGTGCCAGCACACTACGAGGAGGCTACACCTTC	CASTLRGGYTF
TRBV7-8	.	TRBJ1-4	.	TGTGCCAGCAGCTTAGCTGGCGGATACAATGAAAAACTGTTTTTT	CASSLAGGYNEKLFF
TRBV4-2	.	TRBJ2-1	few	TGTGCCAGCAGCCAAGTTTTGGGGAGCCGAGGGAATGAGCAGTTCTTC	CASSQVLGSRGNEQFF
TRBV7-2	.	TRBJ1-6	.	TGTGCCAGCAGCCCCTATTTAGGGCCGCCACCCCTCCACTTT	CASSPYLGPPPLHF
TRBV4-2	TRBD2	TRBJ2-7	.	TGTGCCAGCAGCCAAGCTAGCGGGGGGGCTTACGAGCAGTACTTC	CASSQASGGAYEQYF
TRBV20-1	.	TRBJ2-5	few	TGCAGTGCTCATGCGGAGACCCAGTACTTC	CSAHAETQYF
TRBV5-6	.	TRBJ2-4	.	TGTGCCAGCAGCCTGTTCGTAGGGGCCAAAAACATTCAGTACTTC	CASSLFVGAKNIQYF
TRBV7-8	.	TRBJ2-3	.	TGTGCCAGCAGCTTAGGTAGTAACTCCGGCACAGATACGCAGTATTTT	CASSLGSNSGTDTQYF
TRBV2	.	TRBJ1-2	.	TGTGCCAAACAGAGCGCCTATGGCTACACCTTC	CAKQSAYGYTF
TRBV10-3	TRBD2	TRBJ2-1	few	TGTGCCATCAGTTTTGCCTCCGGGACTAGCGCATACAATGAGCAGTTCTTC	CAISFASGTSAYNEQFF
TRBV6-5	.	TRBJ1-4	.	TGTGCCTCTGGGCGGGGCGTGGGGGTTGAGGTTTTT	CASGRGVGVEVF
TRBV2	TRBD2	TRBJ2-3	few	TGTGCCTTAAGCGGGAGAGATCTTGGGGATACGCAGTATTTT	CALSGRDLGDTQYF
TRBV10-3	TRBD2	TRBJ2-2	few	TGTGCCATCAGCCCCGGGACTAGCTCCACCGGGGAGCTGTTTTTT	CAISPGTSSTGELFF
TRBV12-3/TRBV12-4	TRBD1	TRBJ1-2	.	TGTGCCAGCTCAGGACAGGGCGTTGGCTACACCTTC	CASSGQGVGYTF
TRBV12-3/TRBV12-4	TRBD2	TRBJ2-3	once	TGTGCCAGCAGTTATGGGACTAGCGGGGATTTCACAGATACGCAGTATTTT	CASSYGTSGDFTDTQYF